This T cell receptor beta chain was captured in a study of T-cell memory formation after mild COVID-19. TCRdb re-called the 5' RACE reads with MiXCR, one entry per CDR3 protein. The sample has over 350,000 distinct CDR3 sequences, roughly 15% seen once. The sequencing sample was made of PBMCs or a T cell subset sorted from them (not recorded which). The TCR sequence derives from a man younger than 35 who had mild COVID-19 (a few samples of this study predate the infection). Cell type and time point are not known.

As DNA, the CDR3 is TGTGCCAGCAGTTTAGAGAGGGGGTATCTTAATGAAAAACTGTTTTTT. Its protein is CASSLERGYLNEKLFF. This chain links TRBV28 with TRBJ1-4; TRBD1 might be the D (6 bases). The CDR3 contains 16 residues. Germline V gene sequence: CDR1 MDHEN, CDR2 SYDVKM. Trimming took 2 bases from V and 4 from J, leaving 14 bases between them.